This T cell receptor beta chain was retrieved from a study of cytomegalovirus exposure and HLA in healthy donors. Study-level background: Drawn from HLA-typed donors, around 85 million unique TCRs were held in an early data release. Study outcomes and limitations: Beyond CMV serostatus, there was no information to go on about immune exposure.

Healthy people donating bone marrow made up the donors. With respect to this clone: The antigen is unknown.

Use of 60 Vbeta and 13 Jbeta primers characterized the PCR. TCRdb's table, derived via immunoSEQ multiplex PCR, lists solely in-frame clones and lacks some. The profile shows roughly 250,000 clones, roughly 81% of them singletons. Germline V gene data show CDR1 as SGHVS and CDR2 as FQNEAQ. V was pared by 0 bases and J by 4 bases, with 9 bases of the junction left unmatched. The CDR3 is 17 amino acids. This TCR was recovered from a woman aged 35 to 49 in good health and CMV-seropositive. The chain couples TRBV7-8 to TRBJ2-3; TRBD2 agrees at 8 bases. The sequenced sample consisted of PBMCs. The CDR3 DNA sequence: TGTGCCAGCAGCTTAGCGGAGGCGGGAGGTTTCGCAGATACGCAGTATTTT. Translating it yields CASSLAEAGGFADTQYF.